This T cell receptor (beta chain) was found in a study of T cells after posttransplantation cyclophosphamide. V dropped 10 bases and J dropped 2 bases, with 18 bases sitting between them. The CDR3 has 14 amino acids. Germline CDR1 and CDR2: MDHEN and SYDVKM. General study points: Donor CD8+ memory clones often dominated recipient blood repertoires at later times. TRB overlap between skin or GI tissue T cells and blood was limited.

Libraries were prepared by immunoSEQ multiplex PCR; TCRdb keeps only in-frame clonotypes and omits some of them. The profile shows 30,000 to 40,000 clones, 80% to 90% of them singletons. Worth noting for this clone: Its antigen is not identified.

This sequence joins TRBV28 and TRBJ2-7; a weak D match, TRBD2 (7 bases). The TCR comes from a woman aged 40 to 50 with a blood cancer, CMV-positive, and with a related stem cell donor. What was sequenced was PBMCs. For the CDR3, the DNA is TGTGCCACCACCGTAGGGGGGGGCCCCTACGAGCAGTACTTC. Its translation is CATTVGGGPYEQYF.